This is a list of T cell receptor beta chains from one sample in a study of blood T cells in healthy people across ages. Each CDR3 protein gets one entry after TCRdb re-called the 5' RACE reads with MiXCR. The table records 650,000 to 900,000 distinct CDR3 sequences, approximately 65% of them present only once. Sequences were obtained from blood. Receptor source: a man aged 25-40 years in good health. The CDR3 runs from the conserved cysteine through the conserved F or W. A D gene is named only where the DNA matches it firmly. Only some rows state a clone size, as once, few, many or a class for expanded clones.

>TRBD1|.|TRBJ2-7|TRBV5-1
TGCGCCAGCAGACTCATGTGGGACAGGGTCATCTCCTACGAGCAGTACTTC
CASRLMWDRVISYEQYF
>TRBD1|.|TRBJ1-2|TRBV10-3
TGTGCCATCAGTGAGGACAGGGATATGAATGGCTACACCTTC
CAISEDRDMNGYTF
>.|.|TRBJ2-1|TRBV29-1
TGCAGCGTTACATACACTTACAATGAGCAGTTCTTC
CSVTYTYNEQFF
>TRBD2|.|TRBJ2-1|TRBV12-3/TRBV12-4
TGTGCCAGCAGCCGACTCGGACGAGCGGGGGGTGGAGAGCAGTTCTTC
CASSRLGRAGGGEQFF
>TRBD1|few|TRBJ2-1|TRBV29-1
TGCAGCGTACAGGGGGTCAATGAGCAGTTCTTC
CSVQGVNEQFF
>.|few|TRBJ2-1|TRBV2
TGTGCCAGCAGAAGGCTAGGGGGGGCTTGGAAGGACAATGAGCAGTTCTTC
CASRRLGGAWKDNEQFF
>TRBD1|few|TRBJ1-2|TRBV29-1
TGCAGCGTTGATGGGACAGCTAACTATGGCTACACCTTC
CSVDGTANYGYTF
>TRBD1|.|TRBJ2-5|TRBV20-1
TGCAGTGCTGCCAACCGGGACAGGGGGCAGGAGACCCAGTACTTC
CSAANRDRGQETQYF
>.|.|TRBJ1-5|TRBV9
TGTGCCAGCAGCGCTCCAGGGGCCCCTCAGCCCCAGCATTTT
CASSAPGAPQPQHF
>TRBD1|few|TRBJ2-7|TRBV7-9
TGTGCCAGCAGCTCCCGGGACAGGGGTAGCTCCTACGAGCAGTACTTC
CASSSRDRGSSYEQYF
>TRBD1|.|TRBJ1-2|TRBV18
TGTGCCAGCTCACCAAGGGACAGCAACTATGGCTACACCTTC
CASSPRDSNYGYTF
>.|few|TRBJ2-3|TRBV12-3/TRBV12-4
TGTGCCAGCAGTGACGACCCGCTGGGCACAGATACGCAGTATTTT
CASSDDPLGTDTQYF
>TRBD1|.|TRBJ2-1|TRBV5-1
TGCGCCAGCATATTCGGACAGGGGTTTAACAATGAGCAGTTCTTC
CASIFGQGFNNEQFF
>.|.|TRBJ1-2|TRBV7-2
TGTGCCAGCAGCTTAACCCAAGGGGGCTATGGCTACACCTTC
CASSLTQGGYGYTF
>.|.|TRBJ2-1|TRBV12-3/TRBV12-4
TGTGCCAGCAGTTCCCACGTACCCAGGACCAATGAGCAGTTCTTC
CASSSHVPRTNEQFF
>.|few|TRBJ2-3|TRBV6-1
TGTGCCAGCAGCCGCAAGGGAGGGGGAGATACGCAGTATTTT
CASSRKGGGDTQYF
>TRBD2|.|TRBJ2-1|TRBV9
TGTGCCAGCAGCGCGCTAGCGGGGGGCCTCTCCTACAATGAGCAGTTCTTC
CASSALAGGLSYNEQFF
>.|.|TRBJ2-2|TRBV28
TGTGCCTCTATGGGCGGCTCGTACACCGGGGAGCTGTTTTTT
CASMGGSYTGELFF
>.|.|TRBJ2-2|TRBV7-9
TGTGCCAGCACCTCGATCCCCAGGGGCACCGGGGAGCTGTTTTTT
CASTSIPRGTGELFF
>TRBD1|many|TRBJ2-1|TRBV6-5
TGTGCCAGCAGTTACTCGGGACAGGGGAATGGGAATGAGCAGTTCTTC
CASSYSGQGNGNEQFF
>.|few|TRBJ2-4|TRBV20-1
TGCAGTGCTAGAGTTTCAGGAACCCCCAAAAACATTCAGTACTTC
CSARVSGTPKNIQYF
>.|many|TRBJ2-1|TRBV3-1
TGTGCCAGCAGCCAAGGGTACGGATACAATGAGCAGTTCTTC
CASSQGYGYNEQFF
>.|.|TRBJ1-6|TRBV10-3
TGTGCCATCACCCTGGGAGGAGGATCACCCCTCCACTTT
CAITLGGGSPLHF
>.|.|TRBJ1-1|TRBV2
TGTGCCAGCAGTTTGCCCCCCCACGTGACCTTTGAAGCTTTCTTT
CASSLPPHVTFEAFF
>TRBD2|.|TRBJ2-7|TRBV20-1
TGCAGTGCTTGCCGGGGGGGGACCTACGAGCAGTACTTC
CSACRGGTYEQYF
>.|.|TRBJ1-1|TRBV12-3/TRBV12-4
TGTGCCAGCAATACCAGGGCGGTGACCACTGAAGCTTTCTTT
CASNTRAVTTEAFF
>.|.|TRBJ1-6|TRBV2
TGTGCCAGCATTATCACACGGGCCACGAATTTATCACCCCTCCACTTT
CASIITRATNLSPLHF
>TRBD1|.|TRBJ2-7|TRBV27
TGTGCCAGCCGCCGGGACAGGGTCTCCGAGCAGTACTTC
CASRRDRVSEQYF
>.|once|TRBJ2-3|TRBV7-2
TGTGCCAGCAGCTTAAGGGGAGAATCCACAGATACGCAGTATTTT
CASSLRGESTDTQYF
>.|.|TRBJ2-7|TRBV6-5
TGTGCCAGCAGCACCCACCCACTCTACGAGCAGTACTTC
CASSTHPLYEQYF